This is a list of T cell receptor beta chains from one sample in a study of OX40 agonist ivuxolimab in advanced cancers. TCRdb's table, derived via immunoSEQ multiplex PCR, lists solely in-frame clones and lacks some. The sample has about 64,000 clones; about four fifths are singletons. This material consisted of CD4+ or CD8+ T cells sorted from blood, taken in a trial of the OX40 agonist ivuxolimab. Receptor source: an adult with an advanced solid tumor such as melanoma, head and neck, liver or kidney cancer. The CDR3 runs from the conserved cysteine through the conserved F or W.

v_gene,j_gene,CDR3aa
TRBV6-1,TRBJ1-3,CASSALTGLSGNTIYF
TRBV15,TRBJ2-5,CATSRLGQEETQYF
TRBV14,TRBJ2-5,CASSLWTSGSQETQYF
TRBV9,TRBJ1-5,CASSATGGSNQPQHF
TRBV9,TRBJ2-1,CASSSQSSYNEQFF
TRBV9,TRBJ1-2,CASSVGGISYGYTF
TRBV5-1,TRBJ1-6,CASSLRRDEHSPLHF
TRBV7-2,TRBJ1-1,CASSLVASTRTEAFF
TRBV11-2,TRBJ2-7,CASSANRDYEQYF
TRBV18,TRBJ2-7,CASSPRTGNSYEQYF
TRBV6-1,TRBJ1-1,CASSEPTGPTEAFF
TRBV4-1,TRBJ1-3,CASSSGGGGRNTIYF
TRBV21-1,TRBJ2-4,CASSKWTAKNIQYF
TRBV6-5,TRBJ2-2,CASSYNSYTGELFF
TRBV7-8,TRBJ2-2,CASSYLGGRNTGELFF
TRBV4-3,TRBJ1-4,CASSKSRGQGNEKLFF
TRBV4-2,TRBJ2-3,CASSQDRGGADTQYF
TRBV28,TRBJ2-6,CASSATGSGANVLTF
TRBV29-1,TRBJ1-5,CSVEVQGGNQPQHF
TRBV5-5,TRBJ2-1,CASKASGRLTYNEQFF